This TCR beta chain was retrieved from a study of tumor and adjacent non-tumor tissue in lung cancer (dated 2018 in TCRdb). For the wider study: By cancer type, the cohort comprised under 15 adenocarcinoma patients, a couple of squamous cell carcinoma patients and 1 small cell lung cancer patient. For each patient, one tumor sample and one normal lung sample were taken, giving under 35 paired specimens that underwent TCRbeta CDR3 sequencing. The study compared bulk TCRbeta repertoires from lung tumor tissue and matched distant non-tumor lung tissue of roughly 15 lung cancer patients. Sequencing generated a total of 125,075,908 productive TCRbeta reads, averaging approximately 3.8 million reads per sample. The 15 enrolled patients, of whom around 10 were men and 5 were women, were aged about 30 to 85 years and were diagnosed with TNM stage I to III disease. Overall study results and their limits: Tumor tissue showed significantly greater TCR diversity (inverse Simpson) than normal lung tissue (about 410 vs 180, P = 0.0075, Mann-Whitney U test). The cohort had only roughly 16 patients, and the authors noted that larger samples and more detailed clinical data are needed. The top 100 clones accounted for a significantly larger cumulative portion of the repertoire in normal lung than in tumor tissue. TCR diversity was significantly higher in younger patients, and greater tumor TCR diversity was associated with shorter overall survival and shorter disease-free survival. Peripheral blood was not sequenced, so blood TCRbeta repertoires in these lung cancer patients were not examined. The sequencing platform is not named in the methods, and unique molecular identifiers are not mentioned.

Library preparation employed multiplex PCR. This sample was sequenced with an Illumina HiSeq 2500. TCRbeta libraries were constructed through three rounds of nested PCR with primers (Table S4) according to protocols modified from ARM-PCR. Before sequencing, PCR products of 200-500 bp were excised from the gel and purified with the QIAquick gel extraction kit. The study's own analysis went as follows. Trimmomatic was used to clean the reads, FLASH merged the cleaned reads into complete CDR3 sequences, and MiTCR assigned the sequences to V(D)J germline segments. Clonal diversity was computed as the inverse Simpson's index with VDJtools. Productive reads were defined as in-frame sequences without a premature stop codon. Starting from the raw public reads, TCRdb applied fastp trimming at Q25, assembled clones with MiXCR and retained in-frame beta chains. CDR3 protein sequences are deduplicated, and each keeps its most common genes and DNA. For this entry, the V and J calls and clone size follow TCRdb and not the study's own pipeline. Within this sample are about 110,000 distinct CDR3 sequences, with about 80% of them counted one time only. The top ten constitute 20% to 25% of the sample.

RNA was extracted from bulk unsorted tissue and checked for quality with a NanoDrop ND-1000 and an Agilent 2100. Newly diagnosed lung cancer patients without prior chemotherapy who had been admitted for thoracic surgery in China between August and November 2014 were enrolled as donors. The study excluded patients who had received radiotherapy or chemotherapy before or who had another cancer at the same time. Surgical tissue pieces of about 1-2.1 cm3 were preserved in RNAlater solution and were kept at -80 degrees C until use. Concerning this clonotype: The antigen this receptor binds is unknown. The missing conserved phenylalanine or tryptophan at the end of this CDR3 makes a read error likely.

Relative to germline, V is 4 bases shorter and J is 1 base shorter, with 11 bases between their ends. For CDR1 and CDR2, the germline V gene (reference sequence) lists MNHNY and SVGAGI. The CDR3 is made up of 14 amino acids, end residues included. The entry retains the CDR3 DNA only, 42 bases that are in frame from base 1. Sequencing was performed on lung tumor tissue. This TCR derives from a man aged 70-80 years with non-small cell lung cancer. The chain is assembled from TRBV6-6 and TRBJ2-7; 6 matching bases give a weak D call of TRBD1. CDR3 sequence: CASSWDMTSYEQYI. The DNA sequence is as follows: TGTGCCAGCAGTTGGGACATGACATCCTACGAGCAGTACATC.